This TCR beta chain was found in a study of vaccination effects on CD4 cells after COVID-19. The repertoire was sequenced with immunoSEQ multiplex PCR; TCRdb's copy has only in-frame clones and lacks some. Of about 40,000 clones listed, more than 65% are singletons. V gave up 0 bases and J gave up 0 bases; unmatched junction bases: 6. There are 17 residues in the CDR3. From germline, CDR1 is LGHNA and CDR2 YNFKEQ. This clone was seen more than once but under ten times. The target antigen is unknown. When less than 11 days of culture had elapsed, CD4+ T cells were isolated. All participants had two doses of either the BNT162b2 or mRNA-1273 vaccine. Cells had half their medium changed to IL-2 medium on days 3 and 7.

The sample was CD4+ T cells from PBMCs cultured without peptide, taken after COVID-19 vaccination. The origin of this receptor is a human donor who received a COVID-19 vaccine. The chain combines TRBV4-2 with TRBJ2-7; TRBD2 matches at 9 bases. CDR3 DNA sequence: TGTGCCAGCAGCCAAGAGAGAGGCGGGGGGGACTCCTACGAGCAGTACTTC. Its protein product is CASSQERGGGDSYEQYF.